This TCR beta chain was documented in a study of T cells in women clearing cervical HPV infection. For the study at large: No precancer developed; the control's incident HPV16 infection cleared within 12 months. With HLA typing for only a few women, HLA confounding remains possible. For cases, blood was sampled a median 149 days after lesion detection, interquartile range roughly 85 to 200 days. Overall study results and limits: CIN3+ cases had significantly higher TCR richness than controls; evenness did not differ.

There are 14 residues in the CDR3. CDR1 and CDR2 from the germline V gene are MDHEN and SYDVKM. J was trimmed by 6 bases and V by 8 bases; bases with no gene match: 7. Assay used: immunoSEQ multiplex PCR; TCRdb lists only in-frame clones, some missing. The ten top clones account for roughly 1.6%, within a sample of more than 45,000 clones. Comment on this clone: Its antigen remains unidentified. The read ends 3 residues early relative to the CDR3; the germline J gene fills the gap.

The TCR originated in a woman aged 18-70 years with a cervical HPV16 infection that either progressed to CIN3+ or cleared (not recorded which). Sequencing was carried out using blood buffy coat. The chain uses TRBV28 and TRBJ1-6; 7 bases are a match to TRBD1. CDR3: CASGRDSLNSPLHF. CDR3 bases read: TGTGCCAGCGGGCGGGACAGTCTTAATTCACCC.